Reported below is one TCR beta chain. Its antigen is not identified. V was clipped by 1 base and J by 1 base, with 6 bases between them. The CDR3 is 13 residues long. Germline V gene data show CDR1 as SGHRS and CDR2 as YFSETQ. These data are taken from a study of chemoradiotherapy in HPV16-positive cancers. As for the study in general: A couple of HPV16-positive patients' cells yielded candidate HPV-specific clones and common motifs.

TCRdb's copy holds only in-frame clones and misses some; the assay was immunoSEQ multiplex PCR. The data hold around 68,000 clones, with more than 70% observed a single time. Findings of the study overall: HPV-specific T cells were functionally defined from only a couple of HPV16-positive patients. During treatment, candidate HPV-specific clones and E7-related motifs expanded in tumor.

The chain has TRBV5-1 and TRBJ2-7; no clear D gene. The source was blood, collected from a patient who underwent chemoradiotherapy. The clonotype originates from a human donor with HPV-associated anogenital cancer. The CDR3 DNA reads as TGCGCCAGCAGCTTGAGGCAGTCCTACGAGCAGTACTTC. Its protein product is CASSLRQSYEQYF.